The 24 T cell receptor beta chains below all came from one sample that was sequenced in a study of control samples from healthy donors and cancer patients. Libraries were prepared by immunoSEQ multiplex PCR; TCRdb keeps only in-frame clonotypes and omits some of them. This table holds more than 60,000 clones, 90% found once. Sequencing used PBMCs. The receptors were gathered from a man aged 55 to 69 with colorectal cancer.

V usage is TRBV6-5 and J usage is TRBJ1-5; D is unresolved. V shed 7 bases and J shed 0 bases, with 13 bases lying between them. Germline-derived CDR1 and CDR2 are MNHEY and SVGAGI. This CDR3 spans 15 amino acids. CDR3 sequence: CASKRGIDSNQPQHF. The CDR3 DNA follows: TGTGCCAGCAAAAGAGGCATCGATAGCAATCAGCCCCAGCATTTT.

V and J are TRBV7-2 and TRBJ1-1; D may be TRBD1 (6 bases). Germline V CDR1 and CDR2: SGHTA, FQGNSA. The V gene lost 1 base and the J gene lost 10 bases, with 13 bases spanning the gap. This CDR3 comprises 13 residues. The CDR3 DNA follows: TGTGCCAGCAGCTTAGAGGGGGGGCTCGCAGCTTTCTTT. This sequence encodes CASSLEGGLAAFF.

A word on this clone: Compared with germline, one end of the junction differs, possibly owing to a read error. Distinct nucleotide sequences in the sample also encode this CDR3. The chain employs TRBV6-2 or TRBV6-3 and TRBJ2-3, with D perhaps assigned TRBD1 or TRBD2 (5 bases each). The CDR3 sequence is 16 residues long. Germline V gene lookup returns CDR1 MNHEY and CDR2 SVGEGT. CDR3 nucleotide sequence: TGTGCAAGCAGTTACTGGTGGGGACGGAGCACAGATACGCAGTATTTT. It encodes CASSYWWGRSTDTQYF.

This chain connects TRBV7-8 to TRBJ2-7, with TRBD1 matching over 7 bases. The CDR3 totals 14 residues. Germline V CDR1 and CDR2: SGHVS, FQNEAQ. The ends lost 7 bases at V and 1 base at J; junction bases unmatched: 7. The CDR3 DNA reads TGTGCCAGCAAACCCCGGGACAGATCCTACGAGCAGTACTTC. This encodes CASKPRDRSYEQYF.

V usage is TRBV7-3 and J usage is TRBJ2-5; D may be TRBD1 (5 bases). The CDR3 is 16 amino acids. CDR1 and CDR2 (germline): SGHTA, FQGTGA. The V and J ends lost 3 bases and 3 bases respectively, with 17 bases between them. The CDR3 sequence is CASSLGLYASEETQYF. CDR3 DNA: TGTGCCAGCAGCTTGGGGCTTTATGCCTCTGAAGAGACCCAGTACTTC.

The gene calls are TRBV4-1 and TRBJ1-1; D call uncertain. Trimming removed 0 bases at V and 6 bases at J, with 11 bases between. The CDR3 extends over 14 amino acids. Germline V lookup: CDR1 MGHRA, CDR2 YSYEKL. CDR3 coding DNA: TGCGCCAGCAGCCAAGAGGCGCCTGGCCCTGAAGCTTTCTTT. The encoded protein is CASSQEAPGPEAFF.

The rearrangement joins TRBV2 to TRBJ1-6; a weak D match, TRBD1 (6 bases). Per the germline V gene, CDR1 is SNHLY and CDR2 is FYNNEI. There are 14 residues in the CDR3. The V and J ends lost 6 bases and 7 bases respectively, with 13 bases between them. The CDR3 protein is CASRYRVKNSPLHF. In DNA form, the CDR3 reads TGTGCCAGCAGGTACAGGGTTAAAAATTCACCCCTCCACTTT.

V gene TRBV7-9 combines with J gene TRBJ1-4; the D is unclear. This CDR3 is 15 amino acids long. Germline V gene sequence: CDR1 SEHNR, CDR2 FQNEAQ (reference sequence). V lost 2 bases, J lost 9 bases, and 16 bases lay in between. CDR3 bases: TGTGCCAGCAGCTTAAGGGCAGATGGTCTTAAAAAACTGTTTTTT. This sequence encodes CASSLRADGLKKLFF.

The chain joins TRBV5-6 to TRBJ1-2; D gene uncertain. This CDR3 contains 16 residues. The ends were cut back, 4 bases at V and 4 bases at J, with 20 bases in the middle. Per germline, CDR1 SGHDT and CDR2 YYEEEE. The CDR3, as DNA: TGTGCCAGCAGCCTAGAACGTCGACAAGCCTCCTATGGCTACACCTTC. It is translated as CASSLERRQASYGYTF.

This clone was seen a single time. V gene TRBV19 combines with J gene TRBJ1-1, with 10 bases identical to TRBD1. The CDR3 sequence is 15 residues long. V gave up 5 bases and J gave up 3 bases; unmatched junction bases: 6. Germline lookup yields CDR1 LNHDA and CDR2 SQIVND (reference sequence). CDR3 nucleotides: TGTGCCAGTAGTGCAGGACAGGGGGGGGACACTGAAGCTTTCTTT. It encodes CASSAGQGGDTEAFF.

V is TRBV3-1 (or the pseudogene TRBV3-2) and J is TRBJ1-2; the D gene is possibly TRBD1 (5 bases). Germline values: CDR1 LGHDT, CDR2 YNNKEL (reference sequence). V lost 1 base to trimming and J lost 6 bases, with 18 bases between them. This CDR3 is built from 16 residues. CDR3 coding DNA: TGTGCCAGCAGCCAAGCCGCCGGGGGGGGAGTTGATGGCTACACCTTC. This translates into CASSQAAGGGVDGYTF.

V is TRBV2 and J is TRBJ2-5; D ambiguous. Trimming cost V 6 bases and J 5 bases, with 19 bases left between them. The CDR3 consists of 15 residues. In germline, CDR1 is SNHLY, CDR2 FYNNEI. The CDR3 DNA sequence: TGTGCCAGCAGCATCTACCAGCGTGACGGGGAGACCCAGTACTTC. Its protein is CASSIYQRDGETQYF.

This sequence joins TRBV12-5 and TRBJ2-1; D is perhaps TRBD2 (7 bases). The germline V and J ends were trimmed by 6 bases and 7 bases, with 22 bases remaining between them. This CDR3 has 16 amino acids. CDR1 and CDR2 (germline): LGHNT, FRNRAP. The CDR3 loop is CASGPRGGGAGNEQFF. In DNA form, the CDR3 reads TGTGCTAGTGGCCCCCGGGGTGGGGGGGCTGGGAATGAGCAGTTCTTC.

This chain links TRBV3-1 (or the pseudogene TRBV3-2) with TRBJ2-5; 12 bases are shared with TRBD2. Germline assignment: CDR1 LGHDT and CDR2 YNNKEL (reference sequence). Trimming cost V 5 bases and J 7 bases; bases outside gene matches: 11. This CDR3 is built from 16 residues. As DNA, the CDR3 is TGTGCCAGCAGCTTTCTAGCGGGGGGGTCCGATGGGACCCAGTACTTC. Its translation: CASSFLAGGSDGTQYF.

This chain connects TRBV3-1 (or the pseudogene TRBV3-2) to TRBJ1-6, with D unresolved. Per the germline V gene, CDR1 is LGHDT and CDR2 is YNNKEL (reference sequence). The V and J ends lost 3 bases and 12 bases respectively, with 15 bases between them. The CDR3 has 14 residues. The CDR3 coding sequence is TGTGCCAGCAGCCAGGACCCGGTCCATGTACCCCTCCACTTT. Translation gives CASSQDPVHVPLHF.

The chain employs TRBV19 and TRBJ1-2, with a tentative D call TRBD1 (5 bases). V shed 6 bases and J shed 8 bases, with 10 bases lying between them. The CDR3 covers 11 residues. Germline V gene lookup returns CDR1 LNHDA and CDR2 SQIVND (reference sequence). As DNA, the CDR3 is TGTGCCAGTAGCGCAGGGAGCGGCTACACCTTC. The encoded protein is CASSAGSGYTF.

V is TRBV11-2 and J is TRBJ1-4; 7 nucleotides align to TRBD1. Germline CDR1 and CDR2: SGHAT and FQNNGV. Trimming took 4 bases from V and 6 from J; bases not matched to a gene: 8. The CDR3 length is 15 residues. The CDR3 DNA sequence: TGTGCCAGCAGCTCAGGGCAGGGGGGGTATGAAAAACTGTTTTTT. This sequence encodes CASSSGQGGYEKLFF.

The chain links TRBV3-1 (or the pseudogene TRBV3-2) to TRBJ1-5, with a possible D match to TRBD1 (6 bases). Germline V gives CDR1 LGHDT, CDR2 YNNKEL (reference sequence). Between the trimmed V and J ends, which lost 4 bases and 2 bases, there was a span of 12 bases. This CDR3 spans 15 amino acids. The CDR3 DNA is TGTGCCAGCAGCCCCTTGGGGGGCGGCAATCAGCCCCAGCATTTT. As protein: CASSPLGGGNQPQHF.

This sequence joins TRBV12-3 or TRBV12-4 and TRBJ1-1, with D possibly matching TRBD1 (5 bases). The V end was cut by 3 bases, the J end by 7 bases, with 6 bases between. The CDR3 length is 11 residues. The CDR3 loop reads CASSLGGEAFF. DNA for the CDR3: TGTGCCAGCAGTTTGGGGGGTGAAGCTTTCTTT.

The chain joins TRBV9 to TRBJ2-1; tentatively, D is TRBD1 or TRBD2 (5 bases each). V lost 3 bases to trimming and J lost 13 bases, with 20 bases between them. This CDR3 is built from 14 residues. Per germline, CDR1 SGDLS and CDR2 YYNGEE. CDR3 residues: CASSASPGSRGQFF. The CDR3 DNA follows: TGTGCCAGCAGCGCCTCGCCGGGATCTAGGGGCCAGTTCTTC.

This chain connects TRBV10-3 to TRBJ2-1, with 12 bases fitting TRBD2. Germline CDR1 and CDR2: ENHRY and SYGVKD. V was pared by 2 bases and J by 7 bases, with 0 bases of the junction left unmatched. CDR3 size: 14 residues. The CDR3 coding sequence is TGTGCCATCAGTGAGACTAGCGGGGGGAATGAGCAGTTCTTC. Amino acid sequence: CAISETSGGNEQFF.

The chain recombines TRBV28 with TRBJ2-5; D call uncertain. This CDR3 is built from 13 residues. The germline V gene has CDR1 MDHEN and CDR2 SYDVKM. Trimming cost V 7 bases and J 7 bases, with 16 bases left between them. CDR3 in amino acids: CASTLGSPRTQYF. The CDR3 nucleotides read TGTGCCAGCACCCTGGGGTCCCCCAGGACCCAGTACTTC. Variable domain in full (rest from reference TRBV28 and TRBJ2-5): DVKVTQSSRYLVKRTGEKVFLECVQDMDHENMFWYRQDPGLGLRLIYFSYDVKMKEKGDIPEGYSVSREKKERFSLILESASTNQTSMYLCASTLGSPRTQYFGPGTRLLVL.

DNA for the CDR3: TGCAGTGCTAGTGAGCGGGGAAACACCATATATTTT. Translated, it gives CSASERGNTIYF. V gene TRBV20-1 combines with J gene TRBJ1-3; no clear D. Looked up from germline, CDR1 is DFQATT and CDR2 is SNEGSKA (reference sequence). CDR3 length: 12 residues. The ends were cut back, 3 bases at V and 4 bases at J, with 7 bases in the middle.

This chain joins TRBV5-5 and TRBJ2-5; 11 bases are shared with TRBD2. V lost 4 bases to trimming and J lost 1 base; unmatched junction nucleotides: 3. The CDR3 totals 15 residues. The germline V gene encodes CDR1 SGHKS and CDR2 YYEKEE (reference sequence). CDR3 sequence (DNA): TGTGCCAGCAGCAGACTAGCGGGGCCCCAAGAGACCCAGTACTTC. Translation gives CASSRLAGPQETQYF.